This TCR beta chain was sequenced in a study of early T cells in non-severe SARS-CoV-2 infection. Looking at the study overall: Sequenced material consisted of bulk RNA (from unsorted whole blood), and chains were unpaired.

Separate cDNA molecules each had unique molecular identifiers attached to them. TCRdb re-analysed the 5' RACE reads in MiXCR, keeping a single row per CDR3 protein. The profile shows roughly 63,000 distinct CDR3 sequences, around 12% of them singletons. The CDR3 has 14 amino acids. The ends were cut back, 6 bases at V and 4 bases at J, with 16 bases in the middle. Germline V gene lookup returns CDR1 LNHDA and CDR2 SQIVND (reference sequence). This clonotype was picked up many times. Material: whole blood. This receptor was taken from an adult who was a healthcare worker with PCR-confirmed SARS-CoV-2 infection or an uninfected control (not recorded which). V and J are TRBV19 and TRBJ2-7, with D uncertain. The CDR3 DNA follows: TGTGCCAGTAGCCGAGACACCGTCGTGTACGAGCAGTACTTC. Its protein is CASSRDTVVYEQYF.